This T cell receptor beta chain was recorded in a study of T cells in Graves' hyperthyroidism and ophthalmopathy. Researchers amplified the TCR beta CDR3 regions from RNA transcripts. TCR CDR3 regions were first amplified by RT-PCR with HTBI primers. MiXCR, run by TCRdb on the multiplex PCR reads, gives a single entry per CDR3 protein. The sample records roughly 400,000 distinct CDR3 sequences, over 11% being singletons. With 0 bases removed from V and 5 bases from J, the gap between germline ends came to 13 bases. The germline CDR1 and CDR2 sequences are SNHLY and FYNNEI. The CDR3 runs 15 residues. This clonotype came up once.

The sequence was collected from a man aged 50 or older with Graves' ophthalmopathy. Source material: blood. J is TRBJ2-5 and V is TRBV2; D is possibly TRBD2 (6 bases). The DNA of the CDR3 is TGTGCCAGCAGTGAAGCAGCGGGTACAAGGGAGACCCAGTACTTC. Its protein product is CASSEAAGTRETQYF.